The entry below describes one T cell receptor beta chain. This record comes from a study of glioma-infiltrating T cells after dendritic cell vaccination. CDR1 MNHNS and CDR2 SASEGT come from the germline V gene. The CDR3 is 11 amino acids. V shed 4 bases and J 12 bases; nucleotides not matched to a gene: 4. Here immunoSEQ multiplex PCR was the method, and the copy in TCRdb shows in-frame clones only, minus some. Among 85,000 to 110,000 clones listed, 81% were seen once. Selection required adequate fresh-frozen tumor tissue plus more than two years' survival data. The chain employs TRBV6-1 and TRBJ1-2; TRBD1 matches at 8 bases. This TCR derives from a human donor with glioblastoma. This specimen was blood, taken before dendritic cell vaccination. The CDR3 DNA is TGTGCCAGCAGTGGACAGGGGAGGGACACCTTC. This gives the protein CASSGQGRDTF.